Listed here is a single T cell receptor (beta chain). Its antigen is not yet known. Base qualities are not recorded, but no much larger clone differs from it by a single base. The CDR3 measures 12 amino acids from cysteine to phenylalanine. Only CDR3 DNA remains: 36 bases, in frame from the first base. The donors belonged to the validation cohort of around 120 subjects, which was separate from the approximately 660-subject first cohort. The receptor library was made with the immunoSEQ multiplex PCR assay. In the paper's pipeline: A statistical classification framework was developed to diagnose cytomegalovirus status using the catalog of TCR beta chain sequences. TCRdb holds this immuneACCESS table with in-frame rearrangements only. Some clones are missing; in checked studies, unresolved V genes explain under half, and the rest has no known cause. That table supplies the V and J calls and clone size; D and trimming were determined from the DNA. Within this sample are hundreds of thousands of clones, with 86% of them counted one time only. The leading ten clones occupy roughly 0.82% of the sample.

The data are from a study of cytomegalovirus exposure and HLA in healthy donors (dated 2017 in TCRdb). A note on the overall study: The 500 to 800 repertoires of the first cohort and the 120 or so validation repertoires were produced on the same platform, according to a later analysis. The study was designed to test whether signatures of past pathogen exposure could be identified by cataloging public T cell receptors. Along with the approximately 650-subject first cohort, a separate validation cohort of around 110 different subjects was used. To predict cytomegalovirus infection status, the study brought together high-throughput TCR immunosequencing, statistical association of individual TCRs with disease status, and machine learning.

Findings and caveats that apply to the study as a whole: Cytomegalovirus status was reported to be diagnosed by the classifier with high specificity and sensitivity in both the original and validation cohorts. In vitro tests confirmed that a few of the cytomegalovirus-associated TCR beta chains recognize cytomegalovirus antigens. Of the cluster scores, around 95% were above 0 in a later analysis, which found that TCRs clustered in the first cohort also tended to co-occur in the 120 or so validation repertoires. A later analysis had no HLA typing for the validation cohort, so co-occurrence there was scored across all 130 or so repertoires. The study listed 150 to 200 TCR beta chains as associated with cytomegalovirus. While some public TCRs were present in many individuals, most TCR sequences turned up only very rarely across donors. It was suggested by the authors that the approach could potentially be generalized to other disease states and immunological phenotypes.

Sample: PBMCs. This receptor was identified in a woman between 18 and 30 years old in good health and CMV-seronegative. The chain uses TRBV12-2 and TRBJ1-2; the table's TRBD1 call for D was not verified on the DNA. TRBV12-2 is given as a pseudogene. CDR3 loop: CASRFHRVDYTF. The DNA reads TGTGCAAGTCGCTTCCACAGGGTTGACTACACCTTC.